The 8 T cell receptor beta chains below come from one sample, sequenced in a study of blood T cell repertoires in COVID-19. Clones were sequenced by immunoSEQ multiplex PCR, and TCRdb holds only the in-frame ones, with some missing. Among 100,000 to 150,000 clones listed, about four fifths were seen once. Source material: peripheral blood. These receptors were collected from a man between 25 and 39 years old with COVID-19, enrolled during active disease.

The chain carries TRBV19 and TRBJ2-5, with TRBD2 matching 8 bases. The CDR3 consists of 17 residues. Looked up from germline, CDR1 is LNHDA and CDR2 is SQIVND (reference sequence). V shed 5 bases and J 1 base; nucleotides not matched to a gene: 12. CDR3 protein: CASSLPWASGRQETQYF. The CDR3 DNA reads TGTGCCAGTAGTCTCCCCTGGGCTAGCGGGCGCCAAGAGACCCAGTACTTC.

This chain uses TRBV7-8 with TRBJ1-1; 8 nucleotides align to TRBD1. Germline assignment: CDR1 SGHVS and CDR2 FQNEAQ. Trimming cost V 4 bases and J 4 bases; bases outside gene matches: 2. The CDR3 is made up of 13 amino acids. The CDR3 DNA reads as TGTGCCAGCAGCTCAGACAGGGGCACTGAAGCTTTCTTT. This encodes CASSSDRGTEAFF.

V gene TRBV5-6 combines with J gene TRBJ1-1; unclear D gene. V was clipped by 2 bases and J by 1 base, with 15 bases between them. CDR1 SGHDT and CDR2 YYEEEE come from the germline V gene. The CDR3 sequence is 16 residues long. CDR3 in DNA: TGTGCCAGCAGCTTCGGATCGGGTCGGGGGAACACTGAAGCTTTCTTT. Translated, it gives CASSFGSGRGNTEAFF.

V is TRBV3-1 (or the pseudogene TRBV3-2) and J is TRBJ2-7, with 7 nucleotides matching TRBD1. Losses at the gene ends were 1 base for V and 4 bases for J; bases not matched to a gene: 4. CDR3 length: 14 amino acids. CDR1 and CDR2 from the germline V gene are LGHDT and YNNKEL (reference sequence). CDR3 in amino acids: CASSQGQGQYEQYF. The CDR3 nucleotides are TGTGCCAGCAGCCAAGGACAGGGCCAATACGAGCAGTACTTC.

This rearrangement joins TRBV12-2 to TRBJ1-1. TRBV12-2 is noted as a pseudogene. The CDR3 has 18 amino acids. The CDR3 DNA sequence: TGTGCAAGTCGCTTAGCGTTCGAACATCCGGCAGTTTCGGGTGAAGCTTTCTTT. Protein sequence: CASRLAFEHPAVSGEAFF.

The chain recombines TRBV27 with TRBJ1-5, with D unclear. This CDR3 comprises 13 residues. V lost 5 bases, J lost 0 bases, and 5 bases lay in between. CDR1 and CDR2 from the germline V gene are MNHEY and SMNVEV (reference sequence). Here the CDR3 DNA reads TGTGCCAGCAGTCGTTATAGCAATCAGCCCCAGCATTTT. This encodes CASSRYSNQPQHF.

The CDR3 here is CASTYGGQGQYEQYF. In DNA, the CDR3 is TGTGCCAGCACCTACGGGGGACAGGGGCAGTACGAGCAGTACTTC. The gene calls are TRBV6-5 and TRBJ2-7; TRBD1 aligns across 10 bases. CDR1 is MNHEY, CDR2 SVGAGI, per germline. The CDR3 has 15 amino acids. The V gene end was trimmed by 7 bases and the J gene end by 4 bases; junction bases not matched to a gene: 10.

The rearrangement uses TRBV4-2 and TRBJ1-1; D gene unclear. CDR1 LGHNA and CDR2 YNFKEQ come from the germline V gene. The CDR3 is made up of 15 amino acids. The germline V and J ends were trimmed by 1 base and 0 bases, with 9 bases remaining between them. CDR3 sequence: CASSQGGGMNTEAFF. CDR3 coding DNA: TGTGCCAGCAGCCAAGGTGGCGGGATGAACACTGAAGCTTTCTTT.